This T cell receptor beta chain was recorded in a study of blood T cell repertoires in COVID-19. Clones were read by immunoSEQ multiplex PCR, and TCRdb kept only the in-frame ones, dropping some. The repertoire holds some 170,000 clones, with roughly 89% as singletons. The CDR3 length is 11 residues. The germline V gene has CDR1 MNHEY and CDR2 SVGEGT. Trimming removed 2 bases at V and 15 bases at J, with 11 bases between. The sequenced material came from peripheral blood. The chain joins TRBV6-2 or TRBV6-3 to TRBJ2-1, with TRBD2 as a possible D gene (6 bases). This TCR was sampled from a woman aged 55-75 years who had recovered from COVID-19. The CDR3 DNA reads as TGTGCCAGCAGTTACGCGGGACTCCCGTTCTTC. The encoded protein is CASSYAGLPFF.